Ten or more counts support the clone carrying this T cell receptor beta chain. This beta chain is an unintended read in a library built for alpha chains; its size means little. A single record per CDR3 protein comes from TCRdb applying MiXCR to the 5' RACE reads. This sample has roughly 11,000 distinct CDR3 sequences, with approximately 4% found just once. The time point here: sample taken at primary tumor resection. The authors sequenced whole RNA from tumor, nontumor lung or frozen PBMC without sorting. The donors comprised some 70 untreated early-stage non-small cell lung cancer patients. The record originates from a study of spatial heterogeneity in lung cancer. Overall study context: Alpha-chain sequences were detected in numbers that were consistently lower than beta-chain sequences.

The CDR3 is 14 residues long. V was clipped by 3 bases and J by 2 bases, with 10 bases between them. Germline-derived CDR1 and CDR2 are PRHDT and FYEKMQ (reference sequence). This TCR came from a male donor with early-stage non-small cell lung cancer. Sequenced here: normal lung tissue next to the tumor, sampled at surgery. The V call is TRBV13, the J call TRBJ1-1; D remains ambiguous. The CDR3 DNA reads TGTGCCAGCAGCTTGGGATCGGCAAACACTGAAGCTTTCTTT. It yields the protein CASSLGSANTEAFF. Combining the CDR3 with reference TRBV13 and TRBJ1-1 gives the whole variable domain AAGVIQSPRHLIKEKRETATLKCYPIPRHDTVYWYQQGPGQDPQFLISFYEKMQSDKGSIPDRFSAQQFSDYHSELNMSSLELGDSALYFCASSLGSANTEAFFGQGTRLTVV.